This record concerns one T cell receptor (beta chain) sequence. Its antigen is not identified. The method was immunoSEQ multiplex PCR; TCRdb's version includes in-frame clones alone and lacks a portion of them. The sample consists of 100,000 to 120,000 clones, 88% of them appearing once. The entry originates in a study of T cell responses to AZD1222 COVID-19 vaccine. General study points: Baseline seropositives among AZD1222 recipients totaled only five or six.

This sequence was found in an adult in good health. The sequenced sample was peripheral blood, obtained on day 0 of AZD1222 vaccination.

In DNA form, the CDR3 reads TGCGCCAGCAGCTTAGGATCCGGACAGGGAGAAAATGGCTACACCTTC. The encoded protein is CASSLGSGQGENGYTF. The rearrangement uses TRBV5-1 and TRBJ1-2, with 8 positions matching TRBD1. The V and J ends lost 2 bases and 6 bases, in that order; junction bases with no gene match: 12. Germline lookup yields CDR1 SGHRS and CDR2 YFSETQ. This CDR3 contains 16 residues.